Reported below is one T cell receptor (beta chain). The data were obtained in a study of blood T cell repertoires in COVID-19. The wider study: From the United States, Italy and Spain came samples of acute and convalescent COVID-19. T cells, B-cell-depleted T cells, or PBMCs provided the cDNA or gDNA that served as material.

Trimming took 6 bases from V and 1 from J; bases not matched to a gene: 8. Germline V lookup: CDR1 LGHDT, CDR2 YNNKEL (reference sequence). CDR3 length: 15 residues. Original analysis: Estimated nucleated cell counts came from reference gene primer amplification. TCRdb keeps only in-frame clones here, not all; method: immunoSEQ multiplex PCR. That table furnishes V, J and clone size, whereas the DNA furnished D and trimming. There are 50,000 to 70,000 clones in the sample; around three quarters occur only once, and approximately 3.5% lies in the top ten. This rearrangement joins TRBV3-1 (or the pseudogene TRBV3-2) to TRBJ1-2; 7 bases are shared with TRBD1. Sequenced material: peripheral blood. The source is a man in his sixties with acute or convalescent COVID-19. DNA of the CDR3: TGTGCCAGCAGTACGACAGGGCTTTTTAACTATGGCTACACCTTC. This sequence encodes CASSTTGLFNYGYTF.